These 15 T cell receptor beta chains were all obtained from the same sample, sequenced in a study of PD-1 blockade in classical Hodgkin lymphoma. Assay: immunoSEQ multiplex PCR; the TCRdb copy retains only in-frame clones and omits some. Of around 100,000 clones in the sample, more than 85% were seen once. Every patient experienced relapse after autologous stem cell transplantation, and brentuximab vedotin exposure varied. This specimen was peripheral blood mononuclear cells (PBMCs), taken before the second cycle of nivolumab. All receptors derive from a human donor with classical Hodgkin lymphoma.

V gene TRBV11-2 combines with J gene TRBJ2-1; the match to TRBD2 covers 10 bases. Per the germline V gene, CDR1 is SGHAT and CDR2 is FQNNGV. This CDR3 is 16 amino acids long. V shed 2 bases and J 7 bases; nucleotides not matched to a gene: 8. CDR3 loop: CASSLMLAGAGNEQFF. CDR3 nucleotides: TGTGCCAGCAGCTTAATGCTAGCGGGGGCTGGAAATGAGCAGTTCTTC.

This clone was observed a single time. The chain links TRBV7-2 to TRBJ2-1; D could derive from TRBD1 or TRBD2 (6 bases each). Germline V gene sequence: CDR1 SGHTA, CDR2 FQGNSA. V shed 1 base and J shed 0 bases, with 19 bases lying between them. The length of the CDR3 is 19 residues. CDR3 region: CASSLVGGLEVSSYNEQFF. The DNA of the CDR3 is TGTGCCAGCAGCTTAGTTGGGGGGCTCGAGGTAAGCTCCTACAATGAGCAGTTCTTC.

This clone was recorded a few times. The gene calls are TRBV7-2 and TRBJ2-5; D might be TRBD1 or TRBD2, each matching 6 bases. The germline V and J ends were trimmed by 4 bases and 5 bases, with 17 bases remaining between them. CDR3 size: 15 residues. The germline V gene has CDR1 SGHTA and CDR2 FQGNSA. CDR3 coding DNA: TGTGCCAGCAGCTCAAATAGGGGGGCCGGGGAGACCCAGTACTTC. It translates to CASSSNRGAGETQYF.

The chain has TRBV6-1 and TRBJ2-5; D possibly corresponds to TRBD1 (5 bases). The germline V gene has CDR1 MNHNS and CDR2 SASEGT. The V gene lost 1 base and the J gene lost 5 bases, with 5 bases spanning the gap. This CDR3 is built from 12 residues. The CDR3 coding sequence is TGTGCCAGCAGTGAAGGGGGCGAGACCCAGTACTTC. Amino acids: CASSEGGETQYF.

The chain links TRBV19 to TRBJ1-2; D perhaps matches TRBD1 (5 bases). Germline V lookup: CDR1 LNHDA, CDR2 SQIVND (reference sequence). V was shortened by 3 bases and J by 6 bases, with 8 bases between the two germline ends. This CDR3 has 12 amino acids. The CDR3 region has the DNA TGTGCCAGTAGTATGGGACTCAATGGCTACACCTTC. Translated, it gives CASSMGLNGYTF.

This rearrangement joins TRBV19 to TRBJ2-3; no definite D call. The CDR3 runs 13 residues. In germline, CDR1 is LNHDA, CDR2 SQIVND (reference sequence). The V gene lost 6 bases and the J gene lost 1 base, with 8 bases spanning the gap. The chain's CDR3 is CASRDYGTDTQYF. Written as DNA, the CDR3 is TGTGCCAGTAGGGATTATGGCACAGATACGCAGTATTTT.

The rearrangement uses TRBV11-3 and TRBJ2-3; 8 bases map to TRBD2. The CDR3 consists of 12 residues. The ends lost 4 bases at V and 9 bases at J; junction bases unmatched: 3. Germline CDR1 SGHNT, CDR2 YENEEA. The DNA of the CDR3 is TGTGCCAGCAGCTCCGGGACTAGAACGCAGTATTTT. It yields the protein CASSSGTRTQYF.

V is TRBV7-9 and J is TRBJ1-1; the match to TRBD1 covers 8 bases. V dropped 1 base and J dropped 0; count of bases not matched to a gene: 1. The germline V gene has CDR1 SEHNR and CDR2 FQNEAQ (reference sequence). The CDR3 extends over 15 amino acids. The chain's CDR3 is CASSLGTGMNTEAFF. The CDR3 nucleotides are TGTGCCAGCAGCTTAGGGACAGGGATGAACACTGAAGCTTTCTTT.

The V gene is TRBV9, the J gene TRBJ1-1, with D hard to call. The CDR3 is 12 residues long. V lost 3 bases, J lost 3 bases, and 6 bases lay in between. CDR1 is SGDLS and CDR2 is YYNGEE in the germline V gene. This CDR3 is CASSGSYTEAFF. The CDR3 DNA sequence: TGTGCCAGCAGCGGCTCATACACTGAAGCTTTCTTT.

CDR3 residues: CASSYSTQEDGYTF. The CDR3 nucleotides are TGTGCCAGCAGTTACTCCACCCAGGAGGATGGCTACACCTTC. This sequence joins TRBV6-5 and TRBJ1-2; D call uncertain. V lost 0 bases and J lost 6, with 11 bases in between. CDR1 is MNHEY, CDR2 SVGAGI, per germline. CDR3 length equals 14 residues.

The gene calls are TRBV7-2 and TRBJ2-5; 9 bases align to TRBD2. The CDR3 totals 16 residues. Germline V gene data show CDR1 as SGHTA and CDR2 as FQGNSA. Trimming cost V 1 base and J 5 bases; bases outside gene matches: 8. CDR3 loop: CASSLGGGGAWETQYF. The CDR3 DNA follows: TGTGCCAGCAGCTTAGGCGGCGGGGGGGCCTGGGAGACCCAGTACTTC. The full variable domain, completed using reference TRBV7-2 and TRBJ2-5, is GAGVSQSPSNKVTEKGKDVELRCDPISGHTALYWYRQSLGQGLEFLIYFQGNSAPDKSGLPSDRFSAERTGGSVSTLTIQRTQQEDSAVYLCASSLGGGGAWETQYFGPGTRLLVL.

The V and J genes are TRBV4-2 and TRBJ1-5; 11 bases agree with TRBD1. The CDR3 extends over 16 amino acids. Germline values: CDR1 LGHNA, CDR2 YNFKEQ. J gave up 7 bases and V 1 base, and 6 bases lay outside the gene matches. CDR3 sequence (DNA): TGTGCCAGCAGCCAAGGCGGGACAGGGGGTGAACAGCCCCAGCATTTT. Amino acids: CASSQGGTGGEQPQHF.

The J gene is TRBJ2-7, the V gene TRBV5-4; D perhaps matches TRBD1 (5 bases). The V end lost 1 base, the J end lost 0 bases, and 11 bases lay between the germline ends. In germline, CDR1 is SGHNT, CDR2 YYREEE (reference sequence). This CDR3 comprises 15 residues. Here the CDR3 DNA reads TGTGCCAGCAGCTTGAAAGGGGCCCCCTCCTACGAGCAGTACTTC. Amino acids: CASSLKGAPSYEQYF.

This clone was counted once. The rearrangement joins TRBV11-3 to TRBJ2-1; 11 positions agree with TRBD2. CDR1 and CDR2 (germline): SGHNT, YENEEA. The CDR3 spans 16 residues. J lost 2 bases, V lost 1 base, and 1 base had no gene match. The CDR3 coding sequence is TGTGCCAGCAGCTTAGTTAGCGGGGGGGCCTACAATGAGCAGTTCTTC. Protein product: CASSLVSGGAYNEQFF.

The chain carries TRBV5-1 and TRBJ2-1; D remains unclear. The germline V and J ends were trimmed by 0 bases and 1 base, with 5 bases remaining between them. CDR3 size: 14 residues. From germline, CDR1 is SGHRS and CDR2 YFSETQ. CDR3 loop: CASSLASSYNEQFF. DNA of the CDR3: TGCGCCAGCAGCTTGGCGAGTTCCTACAATGAGCAGTTCTTC.